The 14 T cell receptor beta chains presented below share a single source sample, sequenced in a study of T-cell memory formation after mild COVID-19. TCRdb analysed the 5' RACE reads with MiXCR anew, one entry per CDR3 protein. Among 380,000 or so distinct CDR3 sequences listed, about an eighth were seen once. Sequencing used PBMCs or a T cell subset sorted from them (not recorded which). The source of these receptors is a man aged 18 to 29 who had mild COVID-19 (a few samples of this study predate the infection). Cell type and time point are not known.

This clonotype was seen a few times. This sequence joins TRBV6-5 and TRBJ2-7, with TRBD1 as a possible D gene (6 bases). CDR3 length: 11 residues. Germline assignment: CDR1 MNHEY and CDR2 SVGAGI. The V gene lost 3 bases and the J gene lost 8 bases, with 8 bases spanning the gap. The CDR3 region has the DNA TGTGCCAGCAGTTATACAGGGAAGCAGTACTTC. This encodes CASSYTGKQYF.

This clonotype was recorded a few times. This chain links TRBV20-1 with TRBJ2-5, with D possibly called TRBD1 or TRBD2 (6 bases each). Trimming stripped 4 bases from V and 5 bases from J, with 11 bases between. The CDR3 spans 12 residues. Germline V gene lookup returns CDR1 DFQATT and CDR2 SNEGSKA (reference sequence). The CDR3 region is CSATGGGETQYF. CDR3 sequence (DNA): TGCAGTGCTACCGGGGGCGGGGAGACCCAGTACTTC.

A few counts support this clonotype. The chain recombines TRBV4-1 with TRBJ2-3; 11 bases are a match to TRBD1. Trimming took 3 bases from V and 4 from J; bases not matched to a gene: 9. CDR3 length: 17 residues. Germline CDR1 is MGHRA and CDR2 is YSYEKL. CDR3 in amino acids: CASSHGGQGAGPDTQYF. CDR3 sequence (DNA): TGCGCCAGCAGCCATGGTGGACAGGGGGCAGGCCCAGATACGCAGTATTTT.

This chain links TRBV6-1 with TRBJ1-1, with TRBD1 identical over 7 bases. The CDR3 totals 17 residues. After removal of 3 bases from V and 0 bases from J, the junction contained 10 bases not matched to a gene. The germline V gene encodes CDR1 MNHNS and CDR2 SASEGT. The CDR3 region is CASSDPSTGALNTEAFF. In DNA form, the CDR3 reads TGTGCCAGCAGTGACCCATCTACAGGGGCGCTGAACACTGAAGCTTTCTTT.

This clonotype was seen many times. This chain joins TRBV7-9 and TRBJ2-5, with TRBD2 identical over 7 bases. V gave up 5 bases and J gave up 7 bases; unmatched junction bases: 22. This CDR3 is built from 18 residues. The V gene's germline CDR1 is SEHNR and CDR2 FQNEAQ (reference sequence). CDR3 nucleotide sequence: TGTGCCAGCAGCCAAACCCGCTTAGCGGGCCTTCCCGCCAGGACCCAGTACTTC. It is translated as CASSQTRLAGLPARTQYF.

There are a few counts of this clonotype. This CDR3 is CASRQTGIGTDTQYF. CDR3 coding DNA: TGCGCCAGCAGGCAGACAGGGATTGGCACAGATACGCAGTATTTT. The chain employs TRBV10-2 and TRBJ2-3, with 7 positions matching TRBD1. This CDR3 has 15 residues. Unmatched junction bases numbered 7, after V lost 6 bases and J lost 1 base. Per germline, CDR1 WSHSY and CDR2 SAAADI.

This clonotype was picked up a small number of times. This chain uses TRBV6-2 or TRBV6-3 with TRBJ2-1, with D possibly TRBD2 on 5 matching bases. V was shortened by 2 bases and J by 6 bases, with 14 bases between the two germline ends. The CDR3 contains 15 residues. The germline CDR1 and CDR2 sequences are MNHEY and SVGEGT. The CDR3 spells CASSYATFGVNEQFF. CDR3 DNA sequence: TGTGCCAGCAGTTACGCTACTTTCGGGGTCAATGAGCAGTTCTTC.

This rearrangement joins TRBV20-1 to TRBJ1-5; no clear D. With 2 bases removed from V and 2 bases from J, the gap between germline ends came to 10 bases. Germline CDR1 DFQATT, CDR2 SNEGSKA (reference sequence). The CDR3 is 14 residues long. The CDR3 here is CSARLESGNQPQHF. CDR3 DNA: TGCAGTGCTAGACTGGAGAGTGGCAATCAGCCCCAGCATTTT.

This clonotype was seen only a few times. The chain is built from TRBV2 and TRBJ2-5, with D perhaps given as TRBD1 or TRBD2 (5 bases each). Germline V gene data show CDR1 as SNHLY and CDR2 as FYNNEI. CDR3 length: 16 amino acids. V was shortened by 3 bases and J by 3 bases, with 17 bases between the two germline ends. Here the CDR3 reads CASSDPGRLGEETQYF. CDR3 nucleotides: TGTGCCAGCAGTGATCCGGGACGGCTGGGGGAAGAGACCCAGTACTTC.

This clonotype was counted only a few times. This chain links TRBV4-1 with TRBJ1-5, with D maybe TRBD1 (6 bases). The CDR3 consists of 15 residues. Germline V lookup: CDR1 MGHRA, CDR2 YSYEKL. V was trimmed by 3 bases and J by 2 bases, leaving 11 bases between them. CDR3 protein: CASSHGRQGNQPQHF. CDR3 in DNA: TGCGCCAGCAGCCATGGTAGACAGGGCAATCAGCCCCAGCATTTT.

This clonotype was detected only a few times. The V gene is TRBV6-5, the J gene TRBJ2-7; no reliable D call. Trimming removed 0 bases from V and 2 bases from J, with 11 bases in between. Per germline, CDR1 MNHEY and CDR2 SVGAGI. This CDR3 comprises 15 residues. CDR3 residues: CASSYSYSETYEQYF. The DNA of the CDR3 is TGTGCCAGCAGTTACTCGTATAGTGAGACCTACGAGCAGTACTTC.

This clonotype was seen a handful of times. This chain uses TRBV6-2 or TRBV6-3 with TRBJ2-7; TRBD2 matches 13 bases. CDR3 length equals 17 residues. The V gene's germline CDR1 is MNHEY and CDR2 SVGEGT. J gave up 2 bases and V 5 bases, and 9 bases lay outside the gene matches. DNA of the CDR3: TGTGCCAGCAGTACGGGACTAGCGGGGCCGCTCCCCTACGAGCAGTACTTC. Translation gives CASSTGLAGPLPYEQYF.

This clonotype was counted many times. The rearrangement links TRBV18 to TRBJ2-7; D assignment may be TRBD1 or TRBD2 (6 bases each). V was trimmed by 6 bases and J by 3 bases, leaving 15 bases between them. This CDR3 spans 14 amino acids. Germline assignment: CDR1 KGHSH and CDR2 LQKENI. CDR3 sequence (DNA): TGTGCCAGCTCTCACGGAGGGGGAGGCTACGAGCAGTACTTC. It yields the protein CASSHGGGGYEQYF.

The sample holds many counts of this clonotype. This chain joins TRBV11-2 and TRBJ1-1; D gene unclear. The CDR3 length is 14 residues. Looked up from germline, CDR1 is SGHAT and CDR2 is FQNNGV. With 3 bases removed from V and 6 bases from J, the gap between germline ends came to 14 bases. The CDR3 protein is CASSFGVGLAEAFF. As DNA, the CDR3 is TGTGCCAGCAGCTTCGGGGTAGGTCTGGCTGAAGCTTTCTTT.